This TCR beta chain was retrieved from a study of beta chain features in type 1 diabetes. Study observations and caveats: Moderate but significant shortening of TCRB CDR3s was recorded in all four CD4+ subsets from Type 1 diabetes patients. PCR might preferentially amplify shorter templates, equally in patients and controls. Over-representation of high TCR-expressing cells was a possible consequence of cDNA sequencing.

The whole isolated RNA underwent reverse transcription, so sequencing captured expressed TCRB transcripts. Profiling relied on immunoSEQ multiplex PCR, and the TCRdb table lists in-frame clones only, not all of them. The table records roughly 260,000 clones, approximately 10% of them present only once. It was one heparinised blood draw, averaging roughly 0.11 L, that each donor gave. On this clone itself: As yet, its antigen is unknown.

This CDR3 region has 12 residues. V lost 0 bases to trimming and J lost 10 bases, with 4 bases between them. From germline, CDR1 is LNHNV and CDR2 YYDKDF (reference sequence). This receptor was obtained from a man between 25 and 39 years old with type 1 diabetes. Sequences were obtained from naive CD4+ T cells from blood. The chain has TRBV15 and TRBJ1-6; D is undetermined. The CDR3 protein is CATSRDGSPLHF. CDR3 in DNA: TGTGCCACCAGCAGAGATGGCTCACCCCTCCACTTT.